The entry that follows covers one TCR beta chain sequence. Its target is unknown. Germline CDR1 is DFQATT and CDR2 is SNEGSKA (reference sequence). V was clipped by 7 bases and J by 3 bases, with 12 bases between them. The CDR3 is made up of 13 amino acids. BIOMED2 TRB-A/B primer pools were used in multiplex TRB PCR. TCRdb itself ran the multiplex PCR reads through MiXCR, one entry per CDR3 protein. The table lists 20,000 to 25,000 distinct CDR3 sequences, around 28% of them singletons, with under 3.5% in the top ten. The sample is drawn from a study of T and B cells in COVID-19 patients. As for the study in general: The recovered patients had mostly mild to moderate COVID-19 with outpatient management. Of 20 to 25 active-infection patients, 11 to 12 were critically ill with mechanical ventilation or extracorporeal membrane oxygenation. Study results and limitations: CD4+, regulatory T cell, CD8+ and sorted SARS-CoV-2-responsive or tetramer+ T cells were not yet sequenced. Early severe-case samples and blood from mildly ill patients during symptoms were in short supply.

Each TRB amplification used about 250-550 ng of genomic DNA from blood. Source material: blood. The clonotype originates from a human donor who had recovered from COVID-19. The chain joins TRBV20-1 to TRBJ1-4; perhaps TRBD1 as D (5 bases). The CDR3 sequence: CSVPREANEKLFF. In DNA form, the CDR3 reads TGCAGTGTTCCCAGGGAGGCTAATGAAAAACTGTTTTTT.